Following are 25 T cell receptor beta chains from one sample sequenced in a study of shared clonotypes between healthy human individuals. Method: immunoSEQ multiplex PCR; TCRdb's copy keeps in-frame clones and lacks some. The sample contains just over 2,000,000 clones, about 95% of which appear only once. Naive CD8 populations comprised CD45RO-negative cells positively selected for CCR7, excluding terminally differentiated effector memory CD45RA+ cells. The sequenced sample was naive CD8+ T cells sorted from blood. All receptors come from a man in his late teens or twenties in good health.

V usage is TRBV6-1 and J usage is TRBJ2-7; TRBD1 might be the D (5 bases). The germline V gene encodes CDR1 MNHNS and CDR2 SASEGT. Trimming took 1 base from V and 0 from J, leaving 10 bases between them. The CDR3 sequence is 15 residues long. The CDR3 spells CASSEGLGPSYEQYF. CDR3 sequence (DNA): TGTGCCAGCAGTGAAGGGTTGGGGCCCTCCTACGAGCAGTACTTC.

Concerning this clone: This specimen includes other DNA sequences encoding the same CDR3. The genes are TRBV6-1 and TRBJ2-7; D is perhaps TRBD2 (5 bases). With 2 bases removed from V and 2 bases from J, the gap between germline ends came to 7 bases. Germline V CDR1 and CDR2: MNHNS, SASEGT. This CDR3 has 13 amino acids. Here the CDR3 DNA reads TGTGCCAGCAGTGAAAGCGGCGCCTACGAGCAGTACTTC. Amino acids: CASSESGAYEQYF.

The chain recombines TRBV10-2 with TRBJ2-1; TRBD2 is a possible D gene (5 bases). This CDR3 region has 14 residues. Germline CDR1 is WSHSY and CDR2 is SAAADI. The V end was cut by 5 bases, the J end by 5 bases, with 13 bases between. The CDR3 region has the DNA TGCGCCAGCAGTCCAGTGGCTAGCCACAATGAGCAGTTCTTC. It yields the protein CASSPVASHNEQFF.

This clone was counted a single time. This chain uses TRBV9 with TRBJ1-2; no clear D gene. The CDR3 has 12 amino acids. Germline CDR1 reads SGDLS; CDR2 reads YYNGEE. The V end lost 4 bases, the J end lost 3 bases, and 7 bases lay between the germline ends. DNA for the CDR3: TGTGCCAGCAGCTTCTCGGACTATGGCTACACCTTC. Its protein product is CASSFSDYGYTF.

This clone has a single count. This rearrangement joins TRBV13 to TRBJ2-2; no clear D gene. Trimming pared 1 base from V and 6 bases from J, leaving 3 bases between. Germline V lookup: CDR1 PRHDT, CDR2 FYEKMQ (reference sequence). This CDR3 is built from 12 residues. The chain's CDR3 is CASSLVPGELFF. As DNA, the CDR3 is TGTGCCAGCAGCTTAGTGCCCGGGGAGCTGTTTTTT.

For this clone: Additional DNA sequences in this sample encode the identical CDR3. The chain combines TRBV27 with TRBJ2-7; TRBD1 agrees at 10 bases. The germline V gene has CDR1 MNHEY and CDR2 SMNVEV (reference sequence). This CDR3 has 14 residues. Germline trimming cut 5 bases from V and 4 bases from J; bases unmatched to any gene: 5. The CDR3 protein is CASSLRDRGYEQYF. Written as DNA, the CDR3 is TGTGCCAGCAGTCTCCGGGACAGGGGTTACGAGCAGTACTTC.

This chain links TRBV13 with TRBJ2-3, with 13 bases that match TRBD2. The CDR3 runs to 18 residues. Germline V lookup: CDR1 PRHDT, CDR2 FYEKMQ (reference sequence). V gave up 5 bases and J gave up 4 bases; unmatched junction bases: 12. The chain's CDR3 is CASSTRTSGGLAADTQYF. CDR3 nucleotide sequence: TGTGCCAGCAGCACCCGGACTAGCGGGGGCCTGGCGGCAGATACGCAGTATTTT.

A word on this clone: Other DNA sequences within the sample encode an identical CDR3. This chain joins TRBV5-6 and TRBJ2-5, with no clear D. Germline V gene lookup returns CDR1 SGHDT and CDR2 YYEEEE. The V gene lost 1 base and the J gene lost 5 bases, with 6 bases spanning the gap. The CDR3 contains 12 residues. CDR3 amino acids: CASSLSEETQYF. The DNA of the CDR3 is TGTGCCAGCAGCTTGTCTGAGGAGACCCAGTACTTC. Based on the CDR3 plus reference TRBV5-6 and TRBJ2-5, the full variable domain is DAGVTQSPTHLIKTRGQQVTLRCSPKSGHDTVSWYQQALGQGPQFIFQYYEEEERQRGNFPDRFSGHQFPNYSSELNVNALLLGDSALYLCASSLSEETQYFGPGTRLLVL.

The chain employs TRBV27 and TRBJ1-1; D not resolved. The length of the CDR3 is 13 residues. Trimming took off 5 bases at V and 1 base at J, with 8 bases between the two ends. Germline CDR1 reads MNHEY; CDR2 reads SMNVEV (reference sequence). As DNA, the CDR3 is TGTGCCAGCAGTCCCCGGGAGAACACTGAAGCTTTCTTT. Translation: CASSPRENTEAFF.

The CDR3 region is CASSQDGAGGNTGELFF. The CDR3 DNA is TGCGCCAGCAGCCAAGATGGAGCAGGGGGGAACACCGGGGAGCTGTTTTTT. The V call is TRBV4-1, the J call TRBJ2-2; TRBD1 matches 7 bases. Germline CDR1 MGHRA, CDR2 YSYEKL. The CDR3 covers 17 residues. The trim removed 0 bases at V and 1 base at J, leaving 5 bases unmatched.

The chain has TRBV6-5 and TRBJ1-2, with 9 bases aligning to TRBD1. Germline V gives CDR1 MNHEY, CDR2 SVGAGI. Trimming at V came to 6 bases and at J to 6 bases, leaving 11 bases not matched to a gene. The CDR3 spans 15 residues. The CDR3 is CASSSGITGGDGYTF. The CDR3 nucleotides are TGTGCCAGCAGCTCTGGAATAACAGGGGGCGATGGCTACACCTTC.

The gene calls are TRBV27 and TRBJ2-3, with D unclear. Germline values: CDR1 MNHEY, CDR2 SMNVEV (reference sequence). V shed 0 bases and J shed 0 bases, with 7 bases lying between them. The CDR3 has 15 residues. Here the CDR3 reads CASSLSVASTDTQYF. DNA of the CDR3: TGTGCCAGCAGTTTATCAGTGGCTAGCACAGATACGCAGTATTTT.

Remarks on this clone: This sample also contains other DNA sequences that code for the same CDR3. The chain links TRBV9 to TRBJ2-3, with 7 bases matching TRBD1. Unmatched junction bases numbered 6, after V lost 2 bases and J lost 6 bases. Germline V gene data show CDR1 as SGDLS and CDR2 as YYNGEE. The CDR3 extends over 14 amino acids. In DNA form, the CDR3 reads TGTGCCAGCAGCGTGGCAGGGGGACCGGATACGCAGTATTTT. Protein: CASSVAGGPDTQYF. The whole variable domain, remainder taken from reference TRBV9 and TRBJ2-3, is DSGVTQTPKHLITATGQRVTLRCSPRSGDLSVYWYQQSLDQGLQFLIQYYNGEERAKGNILERFSAQQFPDLHSELNLSSLELGDSALYFCASSVAGGPDTQYFGPGTRLTVL.

Of note for this clone: One end of the junction varies from germline; a read error may be responsible. The genes are TRBV7-7 and TRBJ2-7; 7 nucleotides line up with TRBD1. Germline V gene data show CDR1 as SSHAT and CDR2 as FNYEAQ (reference sequence). This CDR3 spans 13 amino acids. CDR3 sequence reads: CASSIDRDYEQYF. CDR3 in DNA: TGTGCTAGCAGCATTGACAGGGATTACGAGCAGTACTTC.

The gene calls are TRBV9 and TRBJ2-6; 11 bases map to TRBD1. Trimming at V came to 3 bases and at J to 3 bases, leaving 8 bases not matched to a gene. CDR3 length equals 18 residues. Looked up from germline, CDR1 is SGDLS and CDR2 is YYNGEE. The CDR3 region has the DNA TGTGCCAGCAGCGATACCGGGACAGGGGGTTATGGGGCCAACGTCCTGACTTTC. This gives the protein CASSDTGTGGYGANVLTF.

The chain has TRBV6-5 and TRBJ2-7, with 7 bases aligning to TRBD2. The CDR3 length is 15 residues. Germline V gene lookup returns CDR1 MNHEY and CDR2 SVGAGI. The V and J ends lost 2 bases and 0 bases, in that order; junction bases with no gene match: 4. The CDR3 here is CASSYERDSSYEQYF. Here the CDR3 DNA reads TGTGCCAGCAGTTACGAGCGGGATTCCTCCTACGAGCAGTACTTC.

CDR3 protein: CASSPPGEDEKLFF. The CDR3 DNA reads as TGTGCCAGCAGCCCACCCGGGGAGGATGAAAAACTGTTTTTT. The V and J genes are TRBV5-6 and TRBJ1-4; D not certain. This CDR3 has 14 residues. The germline V and J ends were trimmed by 4 bases and 6 bases, with 13 bases remaining between them. Germline V gene data show CDR1 as SGHDT and CDR2 as YYEEEE.

The chain is built from TRBV7-9 and TRBJ2-1; TRBD2 matches 11 bases. Trimming at V came to 4 bases and at J to 8 bases, leaving 10 bases not matched to a gene. Per germline, CDR1 SEHNR and CDR2 FQNEAQ (reference sequence). The CDR3 consists of 16 residues. The CDR3 coding sequence is TGTGCCAGCAGCTACGGGATTGAACTAGCGGGGGATGAGCAGTTCTTC. It yields the protein CASSYGIELAGDEQFF.

V and J are TRBV2 and TRBJ2-7; D gene uncertain. There are 16 residues in the CDR3. The germline CDR1 and CDR2 sequences are SNHLY and FYNNEI. V gave up 2 bases and J gave up 1 base, with 15 bases separating them. CDR3 coding DNA: TGTGCCAGCAGTGAATTTTTTAGCTCCCCATCCTACGAGCAGTACTTC. This encodes CASSEFFSSPSYEQYF.

This sequence joins TRBV2 and TRBJ2-3; no firm D call. CDR3 length: 15 amino acids. The V and J ends lost 3 bases and 2 bases respectively, with 12 bases between them. In germline, CDR1 is SNHLY, CDR2 FYNNEI. The CDR3 nucleotides are TGTGCCAGCAGTGAGGGCCCTACTTCCACAGATACGCAGTATTTT. Translation gives CASSEGPTSTDTQYF.

On this clone itself: Other nucleotide sequences from this sample produce the same CDR3. The chain combines TRBV5-1 with TRBJ1-1; D unclear. The CDR3 sequence is 15 residues long. Germline-derived CDR1 and CDR2 are SGHRS and YFSETQ. The V end lost 0 bases, the J end lost 0 bases, and 9 bases lay between the germline ends. The CDR3, as DNA: TGCGCCAGCAGCTTGGAAGCGGGATTGAACACTGAAGCTTTCTTT. Its translation is CASSLEAGLNTEAFF.

CDR3 DNA: TGCGCCAGCAGCCAAGTGACGGAAAACTATGGCTACACCTTC. Its protein is CASSQVTENYGYTF. The chain combines TRBV4-3 with TRBJ1-2, with no clear D. V was pared by 1 base and J by 2 bases, with 8 bases between. Looked up from germline, CDR1 is LGHNA and CDR2 is YSLEER. This CDR3 has 14 amino acids.

J is TRBJ2-3 and V is TRBV2; 15 bases align to TRBD2. Germline lookup yields CDR1 SNHLY and CDR2 FYNNEI. This CDR3 has 19 residues. V dropped 4 bases and J dropped 0; count of bases not matched to a gene: 8. CDR3 sequence (DNA): TGTGCCAGCAGTGGGACTAGCGGGGGGGCAGGCTGGAGCACAGATACGCAGTATTTT. It encodes CASSGTSGGAGWSTDTQYF.

V usage is TRBV30 and J usage is TRBJ1-1; a possible D gene is TRBD1 (5 bases). Germline-derived CDR1 and CDR2 are GTSNPN and SVGIG (reference sequence). This CDR3 contains 14 residues. With 0 bases removed from V and 1 base from J, the gap between germline ends came to 9 bases. CDR3 nucleotides: TGTGCCTGGAGTGTAGACAGCTCGAACACTGAAGCTTTCTTT. It translates to CAWSVDSSNTEAFF.

As DNA, the CDR3 is TGCGCCAGCAGCCAAGATTGGGCAGGTCTCATCTATGGCTACACCTTC. Its translation: CASSQDWAGLIYGYTF. The chain uses TRBV4-3 and TRBJ1-2; D uncertain. The germline V and J ends were trimmed by 0 bases and 4 bases, with 15 bases remaining between them. Germline CDR1 reads LGHNA; CDR2 reads YSLEER. CDR3 length: 16 residues.